These T cell receptor beta chains were read from a single sample in a study of T cells in Graves' hyperthyroidism and ophthalmopathy. TCRdb called the multiplex PCR reads again in MiXCR, with one record for every CDR3 protein. This sample has hundreds of thousands of distinct CDR3 sequences, with about 20% found just once. Sequencing was performed on blood. The receptor set was obtained from a woman between 65 and 79 years old with Graves' ophthalmopathy. Both conserved end residues are part of each CDR3. D genes are given only for firm matches. Not all rows give a size; the values are once, few, many and, for expanded clones, a class.

abundance: many
d_gene: TRBD1
j_gene: TRBJ1-5
v_gene: TRBV2
CDR3aa: CASRDRVSNQPQHF
CDR3nt: TGTGCCAGCAGGGACAGGGTAAGCAATCAGCCCCAGCATTTT

abundance: NA
d_gene: NA
j_gene: TRBJ2-2
v_gene: TRBV27
CDR3aa: CASSLQGELAGSGELFF
CDR3nt: TGTGCCAGCAGTTTACAAGGAGAACTAGCAGGCTCCGGGGAGCTGTTTTTT

abundance: few
d_gene: NA
j_gene: TRBJ1-2
v_gene: TRBV29-1
CDR3aa: CSVEAGVYGYTF
CDR3nt: TGCAGCGTTGAAGCAGGAGTTTATGGCTACACCTTC

abundance: NA
d_gene: NA
j_gene: TRBJ2-2
v_gene: TRBV7-8
CDR3aa: CASSLEGKSTGELFF
CDR3nt: TGTGCCAGCAGCTTAGAAGGCAAATCCACCGGGGAGCTGTTTTTT

abundance: few
d_gene: NA
j_gene: TRBJ2-7
v_gene: TRBV30
CDR3aa: CAWSSMTYEQYF
CDR3nt: TGTGCCTGGAGTAGCATGACCTACGAGCAGTACTTC

abundance: few
d_gene: NA
j_gene: TRBJ2-1
v_gene: TRBV20-1
CDR3aa: CSATRSGVYNEQFF
CDR3nt: TGCAGTGCTACCCGTTCAGGGGTCTACAATGAGCAGTTCTTC

abundance: many
d_gene: TRBD1
j_gene: TRBJ2-7
v_gene: TRBV12-3/TRBV12-4
CDR3aa: CASSISYRGHEQYF
CDR3nt: TGTGCCAGCAGCATCTCCTACAGGGGGCACGAGCAGTACTTC

abundance: NA
d_gene: TRBD2
j_gene: TRBJ2-7
v_gene: TRBV6-1
CDR3aa: CGSGSSYEQYF
CDR3nt: TGTGGTAGCGGGAGTTCCTACGAGCAGTACTTC

abundance: few
d_gene: NA
j_gene: TRBJ2-2
v_gene: TRBV7-3
CDR3aa: CASSRTSLNTGELFF
CDR3nt: TGTGCCAGCAGCCGGACCTCCCTGAACACCGGGGAGCTGTTTTTT

abundance: few
d_gene: TRBD2
j_gene: TRBJ2-7
v_gene: TRBV20-1
CDR3aa: CSARGTSGTSYEQYF
CDR3nt: TGCAGTGCTAGAGGGACTAGCGGGACGTCGTACGAGCAGTACTTC

abundance: NA
d_gene: NA
j_gene: TRBJ1-2
v_gene: TRBV29-1
CDR3aa: CSVELQVPSPDGYTF
CDR3nt: TGCAGCGTTGAGCTACAGGTGCCGTCCCCCGATGGCTACACCTTC

abundance: NA
d_gene: NA
j_gene: TRBJ2-3
v_gene: TRBV9
CDR3aa: CASSVGVGSPSDTQYF
CDR3nt: TGTGCCAGCAGCGTAGGGGTCGGGAGCCCCTCAGATACGCAGTATTTT

abundance: NA
d_gene: NA
j_gene: TRBJ2-1
v_gene: TRBV4-2
CDR3aa: CASSPYAAGQDEQFF
CDR3nt: TGTGCCAGCAGCCCTTACGCCGCGGGCCAGGATGAGCAGTTCTTC

abundance: few
d_gene: NA
j_gene: TRBJ2-1
v_gene: TRBV6-4
CDR3aa: CASSDDSAATTHEQFF
CDR3nt: TGTGCCAGCAGTGACGATTCAGCGGCTACTACACATGAGCAGTTCTTC

abundance: few
d_gene: TRBD1
j_gene: TRBJ1-1
v_gene: TRBV3-1
CDR3aa: CASSQHQGVGAFF
CDR3nt: TGTGCCAGCAGCCAACATCAGGGGGTTGGAGCTTTCTTT

abundance: many
d_gene: NA
j_gene: TRBJ1-5
v_gene: TRBV12-3/TRBV12-4
CDR3aa: CASSPTGSNQPQHF
CDR3nt: TGTGCCAGCAGTCCGACAGGAAGCAATCAGCCCCAGCATTTT

abundance: NA
d_gene: TRBD1
j_gene: TRBJ1-1
v_gene: TRBV18
CDR3aa: CASSSRQGVTEAFF
CDR3nt: TGTGCCAGCTCATCCCGACAGGGAGTAACTGAAGCTTTCTTT

abundance: NA
d_gene: TRBD1
j_gene: TRBJ1-1
v_gene: TRBV11-2
CDR3aa: CASRRQGMNTEAFF
CDR3nt: TGTGCCAGCAGACGACAGGGAATGAACACTGAAGCTTTCTTT

abundance: NA
d_gene: TRBD1
j_gene: TRBJ1-5
v_gene: TRBV18
CDR3aa: CASSPSTQGGQPQHF
CDR3nt: TGTGCCAGCTCCCCCTCCACCCAGGGGGGTCAGCCCCAGCATTTT

abundance: NA
d_gene: NA
j_gene: TRBJ2-3
v_gene: TRBV12-3/TRBV12-4
CDR3aa: CASSFGGDTDTQYF
CDR3nt: TGTGCCAGCAGTTTTGGAGGTGACACAGATACGCAGTATTTT

abundance: many
d_gene: TRBD2
j_gene: TRBJ2-2
v_gene: TRBV29-1
CDR3aa: CSVAIISGSFGGELFF
CDR3nt: TGCAGCGTCGCTATCATCAGCGGGAGTTTTGGCGGGGAGCTGTTTTTT

abundance: NA
d_gene: TRBD2
j_gene: TRBJ2-3
v_gene: TRBV5-1
CDR3aa: CASSLELAGGNTQYF
CDR3nt: TGCGCCAGCAGCTTGGAACTAGCGGGAGGAAATACGCAGTATTTT

abundance: NA
d_gene: TRBD1
j_gene: TRBJ1-2
v_gene: TRBV5-1
CDR3aa: CASRTNSGGGYTF
CDR3nt: TGCGCCAGCAGGACCAATTCAGGGGGGGGCTACACCTTC

abundance: NA
d_gene: NA
j_gene: TRBJ2-2
v_gene: TRBV6-1
CDR3aa: CASSGPGGLNTGELFF
CDR3nt: TGTGCCAGCAGTGGGCCAGGGGGGTTGAACACCGGGGAGCTGTTTTTT

abundance: few
d_gene: TRBD2
j_gene: TRBJ2-7
v_gene: TRBV11-2
CDR3aa: CASRVSAGAEQYF
CDR3nt: TGTGCCAGCAGAGTCTCGGCGGGAGCAGAGCAGTACTTC

abundance: many
d_gene: NA
j_gene: TRBJ2-1
v_gene: TRBV7-2
CDR3aa: CASTPRGGRYNEQFF
CDR3nt: TGTGCCAGCACCCCTAGGGGGGGACGGTACAATGAGCAGTTCTTC

abundance: NA
d_gene: NA
j_gene: TRBJ2-3
v_gene: TRBV19
CDR3aa: CASGSDTQYF
CDR3nt: TGTGCCAGTGGTTCAGATACGCAGTATTTT

abundance: few
d_gene: NA
j_gene: TRBJ2-7
v_gene: TRBV6-2/TRBV6-3
CDR3aa: CASTGRAPLKQYF
CDR3nt: TGTGCCAGCACAGGCAGGGCACCCCTGAAGCAGTACTTC

abundance: few
d_gene: TRBD1
j_gene: TRBJ1-5
v_gene: TRBV19
CDR3aa: CASTLGRDRGARQHQPQHF
CDR3nt: TGTGCCAGTACCCTAGGAAGGGACAGGGGTGCCCGGCAGCATCAGCCCCAGCATTTT

abundance: NA
d_gene: TRBD1
j_gene: TRBJ1-5
v_gene: TRBV10-3
CDR3aa: CAINPTGGIGFSNQPQHF
CDR3nt: TGTGCCATCAATCCGACAGGGGGTATCGGATTTAGCAATCAGCCCCAGCATTTT

abundance: NA
d_gene: TRBD2
j_gene: TRBJ2-1
v_gene: TRBV7-9
CDR3aa: CASSRLLQRESPHEQFF
CDR3nt: TGTGCCAGCAGCCGGCTGTTGCAGCGGGAGTCCCCCCATGAGCAGTTCTTC

abundance: few
d_gene: NA
j_gene: TRBJ1-5
v_gene: TRBV28
CDR3aa: CASSYGLTLSNQPQHF
CDR3nt: TGTGCCAGCAGCTACGGACTTACCCTTAGCAATCAGCCCCAGCATTTT

abundance: NA
d_gene: TRBD1
j_gene: TRBJ1-1
v_gene: TRBV29-1
CDR3aa: CSVEGITGGVEKDEAFF
CDR3nt: TGCAGCGTTGAAGGCATAACAGGGGGCGTAGAGAAGGATGAAGCTTTCTTT

abundance: few
d_gene: TRBD1
j_gene: TRBJ2-6
v_gene: TRBV6-6
CDR3aa: CASSYSPGQSLSGANVLTF
CDR3nt: TGTGCCAGCAGTTACTCGCCGGGACAGTCGTTATCTGGGGCCAACGTCCTGACTTTC

abundance: few
d_gene: NA
j_gene: TRBJ2-5
v_gene: TRBV12-3/TRBV12-4
CDR3aa: CASSLGRYGRYF
CDR3nt: TGTGCCAGCAGTCTGGGTCGTTACGGCCGGTACTTC

abundance: many
d_gene: NA
j_gene: TRBJ1-2
v_gene: TRBV27
CDR3aa: CASSLKGGYGYTF
CDR3nt: TGTGCCAGCAGTTTAAAGGGAGGGTACGGCTACACCTTC

abundance: few
d_gene: NA
j_gene: TRBJ2-5
v_gene: TRBV20-1
CDR3aa: CSASEAARGETQYF
CDR3nt: TGCAGTGCTAGCGAAGCGGCCAGAGGAGAGACCCAGTACTTC

abundance: few
d_gene: TRBD2
j_gene: TRBJ2-7
v_gene: TRBV27
CDR3aa: CASSGGEVAGASYEQYF
CDR3nt: TGTGCCAGCAGCGGAGGGGAGGTAGCGGGGGCCTCCTACGAGCAGTACTTC

abundance: NA
d_gene: NA
j_gene: TRBJ2-1
v_gene: TRBV6-2/TRBV6-3
CDR3aa: CASSYSGGIPATRSYNEQFF
CDR3nt: TGTGCCAGCAGTTACTCAGGCGGGATCCCCGCCACACGCTCCTACAATGAGCAGTTCTTC

abundance: few
d_gene: NA
j_gene: TRBJ2-7
v_gene: TRBV5-1
CDR3aa: CASSLNSQRASYEQYF
CDR3nt: TGCGCCAGCAGCTTGAACTCCCAGCGGGCCTCCTACGAGCAGTACTTC

abundance: few
d_gene: TRBD1
j_gene: TRBJ1-1
v_gene: TRBV18
CDR3aa: CASSPGMTGSGTEAFF
CDR3nt: TGTGCCAGCTCACCAGGCATGACAGGGAGCGGCACTGAAGCTTTCTTT

abundance: many
d_gene: NA
j_gene: TRBJ2-7
v_gene: TRBV28
CDR3aa: CASSLSSVGYEQYF
CDR3nt: TGTGCCAGCAGTTTAAGTAGCGTGGGCTACGAGCAGTACTTC

abundance: NA
d_gene: NA
j_gene: TRBJ2-1
v_gene: TRBV19
CDR3aa: CASSIRELVGNEQFF
CDR3nt: TGTGCCAGTAGTATTCGGGAGTTGGTAGGCAATGAGCAGTTCTTC

abundance: NA
d_gene: NA
j_gene: TRBJ1-5
v_gene: TRBV6-4
CDR3aa: CASSEAGLSNQPQHF
CDR3nt: TGTGCCAGCAGTGAAGCGGGGCTTAGCAATCAGCCCCAGCATTTT

abundance: NA
d_gene: NA
j_gene: TRBJ2-3
v_gene: TRBV25-1
CDR3aa: CASSDSWGSTDTQYF
CDR3nt: TGTGCCAGCAGTGACTCCTGGGGATCTACAGATACGCAGTATTTT

abundance: many
d_gene: TRBD1
j_gene: TRBJ1-2
v_gene: TRBV12-3/TRBV12-4
CDR3aa: CASSRMTGNTYGYTF
CDR3nt: TGTGCCAGCAGTCGAATGACAGGGAATACCTATGGCTACACCTTC

abundance: many
d_gene: NA
j_gene: TRBJ1-2
v_gene: TRBV3-1
CDR3aa: CASSQSRIPGNGYTF
CDR3nt: TGTGCCAGCAGCCAAAGTAGGATCCCCGGAAATGGCTACACCTTC

abundance: many
d_gene: TRBD2
j_gene: TRBJ2-1
v_gene: TRBV7-3
CDR3aa: CASSSPTSGRANEQFF
CDR3nt: TGTGCCAGCAGCTCTCCCACTAGCGGGAGGGCCAATGAGCAGTTCTTC

abundance: NA
d_gene: NA
j_gene: TRBJ1-2
v_gene: TRBV29-1
CDR3aa: CSGGGYYGYTF
CDR3nt: TGCAGCGGCGGGGGGTACTATGGCTACACCTTC

abundance: few
d_gene: NA
j_gene: TRBJ1-1
v_gene: TRBV5-1
CDR3aa: CASSPSRGNTEAFF
CDR3nt: TGCGCCAGCAGCCCCAGTCGTGGGAACACTGAAGCTTTCTTT

abundance: once
d_gene: NA
j_gene: TRBJ2-1
v_gene: TRBV20-1
CDR3aa: CSASGGSGADEQFF
CDR3nt: TGCAGTGCTAGCGGAGGGTCAGGAGCGGATGAGCAGTTCTTC

abundance: few
d_gene: NA
j_gene: TRBJ2-3
v_gene: TRBV10-1
CDR3aa: CASSDSRRDTQYF
CDR3nt: TGCGCCAGCAGTGATTCTAGAAGGGATACGCAGTATTTT

abundance: NA
d_gene: NA
j_gene: TRBJ2-7
v_gene: TRBV5-1
CDR3aa: CASSLVAPGDIYEQYF
CDR3nt: TGCGCCAGCAGCTTGGTAGCCCCAGGGGACATCTACGAGCAGTACTTC

abundance: NA
d_gene: TRBD1
j_gene: TRBJ1-1
v_gene: TRBV10-3
CDR3aa: CAISPGTGIVKAFF
CDR3nt: TGTGCCATCAGTCCCGGGACAGGGATAGTAAAAGCTTTCTTT

abundance: few
d_gene: NA
j_gene: TRBJ1-2
v_gene: TRBV28
CDR3aa: CASSLGGSIYGYTF
CDR3nt: TGTGCCAGCAGTTTAGGGGGGTCAATATATGGCTACACCTTC

abundance: many
d_gene: NA
j_gene: TRBJ2-7
v_gene: TRBV28
CDR3aa: CASSFSHLKISYEQYF
CDR3nt: TGTGCCAGCAGTTTCAGTCACCTGAAAATATCCTACGAGCAGTACTTC

abundance: NA
d_gene: NA
j_gene: TRBJ2-7
v_gene: TRBV7-2
CDR3aa: CASSLMGTIAEQYF
CDR3nt: TGTGCCAGCAGCTTAATGGGGACCATCGCGGAGCAGTACTTC

abundance: NA
d_gene: NA
j_gene: TRBJ1-1
v_gene: TRBV6-2/TRBV6-3
CDR3aa: CASSYLVNTEAFF
CDR3nt: TGTGCCAGCAGTTACTTGGTGAACACTGAAGCTTTCTTT

abundance: few
d_gene: TRBD2
j_gene: TRBJ2-1
v_gene: TRBV7-2
CDR3aa: CASSRSTGRVGEQFF
CDR3nt: TGTGCCAGCAGTCGAAGTACCGGGAGGGTCGGTGAGCAGTTCTTC

abundance: once
d_gene: TRBD2
j_gene: TRBJ2-1
v_gene: TRBV7-3
CDR3aa: CASSLTPGGPNEQFF
CDR3nt: TGTGCCAGCAGCTTAACGCCGGGAGGCCCCAATGAGCAGTTCTTC